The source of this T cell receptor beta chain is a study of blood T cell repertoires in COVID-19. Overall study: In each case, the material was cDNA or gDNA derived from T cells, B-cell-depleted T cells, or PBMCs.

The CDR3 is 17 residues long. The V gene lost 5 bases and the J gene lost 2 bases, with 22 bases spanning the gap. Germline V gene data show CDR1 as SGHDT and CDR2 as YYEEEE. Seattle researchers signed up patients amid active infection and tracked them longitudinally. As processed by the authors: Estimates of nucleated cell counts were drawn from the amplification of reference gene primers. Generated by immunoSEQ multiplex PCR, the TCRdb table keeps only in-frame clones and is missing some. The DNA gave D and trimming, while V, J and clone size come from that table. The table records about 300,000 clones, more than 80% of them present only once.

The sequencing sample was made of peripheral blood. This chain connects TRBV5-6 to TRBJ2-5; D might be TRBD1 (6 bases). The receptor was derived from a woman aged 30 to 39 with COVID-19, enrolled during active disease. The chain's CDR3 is CASSNIQGVGLQETQYF. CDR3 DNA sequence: TGTGCCAGCAGTAATATACAGGGCGTGGGGCTGCAAGAGACCCAGTACTTC. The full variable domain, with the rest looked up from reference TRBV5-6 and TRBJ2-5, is DAGVTQSPTHLIKTRGQQVTLRCSPKSGHDTVSWYQQALGQGPQFIFQYYEEEERQRGNFPDRFSGHQFPNYSSELNVNALLLGDSALYLCASSNIQGVGLQETQYFGPGTRLLVL.